The sequence of this T cell receptor (beta chain) was determined in a study of blood T cell repertoires in COVID-19. Study background: Donors in the United States, Italy and Spain gave samples during acute or convalescent COVID-19. T cells, B-cell-depleted T cells, or PBMCs provided the cDNA or gDNA that served as material.

In the original workflow: Reference gene primer amplification in the assay estimated nucleated cell counts. Sequencing used immunoSEQ multiplex PCR; TCRdb keeps in-frame clones, though not all of them. Clone size and V and J calls were adopted from that table, with D and trimming inferred from the DNA. The sample lists about 360,000 clones; nearly 90% were seen once. Trimming stripped 4 bases from V and 2 bases from J, with 11 bases between. The germline CDR1 and CDR2 sequences are SEHNR and FQNEAQ (reference sequence). This CDR3 has 14 amino acids. Those enrolled, adults aged roughly 18 to 100 years, came from around 25 US areas.

The clonotype originates from a middle-aged woman with acute COVID-19. The sequencing sample was made of PBMCs or T cells enriched from blood (not recorded which). V usage is TRBV7-9 and J usage is TRBJ1-1; no reliable D call. DNA of the CDR3: TGTGCCAGCAGCTCAAACAGTTTTAACACTGAAGCTTTCTTT. Translating it yields CASSSNSFNTEAFF.